The 20 T cell receptor beta chains presented below share a single source sample, sequenced in a study of blood T cell repertoires in COVID-19. Profiled with immunoSEQ multiplex PCR; TCRdb holds only in-frame clones, not every one. This table holds around 140,000 clones, 80% to 85% found once. The specimen sequenced was peripheral blood. The receptor set was obtained from a woman aged 55-70 years with active or convalescent COVID-19.

The sample holds a few counts of this clone. V and J are TRBV5-6 and TRBJ1-5; 8 bases are a match to TRBD1. CDR3 length: 13 amino acids. The ends lost 4 bases at V and 11 bases at J; junction bases unmatched: 8. CDR1 and CDR2 from the germline V gene are SGHDT and YYEEEE. The CDR3 DNA sequence: TGTGCCAGCAGCAACCGGGTACAGGGGGCCCAGCATTTT. Amino acids: CASSNRVQGAQHF.

This chain links TRBV5-1 with TRBJ1-4; unclear D gene. Germline V gives CDR1 SGHRS, CDR2 YFSETQ. V was cut by 1 base and J by 4 bases, with 8 bases left in between. The CDR3 sequence is 14 residues long. CDR3 bases: TGCGCCAGCAGCTTGTCAGATTATAATGAAAAACTGTTTTTT. This encodes CASSLSDYNEKLFF. The full variable domain, its missing parts supplied by reference TRBV5-1 and TRBJ1-4, is KAGVTQTPRYLIKTRGQQVTLSCSPISGHRSVSWYQQTPGQGLQFLFEYFSETQRNKGNFPGRFSGRQFSNSRSEMNVSTLELGDSALYLCASSLSDYNEKLFFGSGTQLSVL.

The chain employs TRBV28 and TRBJ1-1, with 7 bases matching TRBD1. Germline lookup yields CDR1 MDHEN and CDR2 SYDVKM. V lost 4 bases and J lost 10; bases outside the gene matches: 15. The CDR3 is 15 amino acids. In DNA form, the CDR3 reads TGTGCCAGCAGTTCTCGGACAGGCTATATCCAGGGAGCTTTCTTT. This gives the protein CASSSRTGYIQGAFF. The full variable domain, in which reference TRBV28 and TRBJ1-1 provide the parts outside the CDR3, is DVKVTQSSRYLVKRTGEKVFLECVQDMDHENMFWYRQDPGLGLRLIYFSYDVKMKEKGDIPEGYSVSREKKERFSLILESASTNQTSMYLCASSSRTGYIQGAFFGQGTRLTVV.

V and J are TRBV6-2 or TRBV6-3 and TRBJ2-1; D unresolved. CDR1 and CDR2 (germline): MNHEY, SVGEGT. There are 17 residues in the CDR3. V shed 0 bases and J shed 0 bases, with 12 bases lying between them. The CDR3 nucleotides are TGTGCCAGCAGTTACTCGAAAGCGTCTAGCTCCTACAATGAGCAGTTCTTC. Protein sequence: CASSYSKASSSYNEQFF.

The chain is built from TRBV5-4 and TRBJ2-2, with 10 bases that match TRBD1. The J segment lost 5 bases and the V segment lost 4 bases, leaving 2 bases of the junction unmatched. The CDR3 runs to 14 residues. The germline gives CDR1 SGHNT, CDR2 YYREEE (reference sequence). Written as DNA, the CDR3 is TGTGCCAGCAGCAAGGACAGGGGGACCGGGGAGCTGTTTTTT. Translation: CASSKDRGTGELFF. Complete variable domain (other parts from reference TRBV5-4 and TRBJ2-2): ETGVTQSPTHLIKTRGQQVTLRCSSQSGHNTVSWYQQALGQGPQFIFQYYREEENGRGNFPPRFSGLQFPNYSSELNVNALELDDSALYLCASSKDRGTGELFFGEGSRLTVL.

A few counts support this clone. The same CDR3 arises from other DNA sequences in this sample as well. This chain links TRBV7-2 with TRBJ1-1, with 7 positions matching TRBD1. The CDR3 is 12 amino acids. With 4 bases clipped from V and 6 bases from J, the junction kept 2 bases outside the gene matches. Germline V gene lookup returns CDR1 SGHTA and CDR2 FQGNSA. DNA for the CDR3: TGTGCCAGCAGCTACAGGGGTCCTGAAGCTTTCTTT. Encoded protein: CASSYRGPEAFF.

This chain uses TRBV5-8 with TRBJ2-2; TRBD2 agrees at 11 bases. The germline CDR1 and CDR2 sequences are SGHTS and YDEGEE. The J segment lost 4 bases and the V segment lost 2 bases, leaving 7 bases of the junction unmatched. The CDR3 has 17 residues. The DNA for the CDR3 is TGTGCCAGCAGCTTTACTAGCGGGAGTTTTGGCACCGGGGAGCTGTTTTTT. This sequence encodes CASSFTSGSFGTGELFF.

This sequence joins TRBV6-1 and TRBJ2-4, with D perhaps TRBD2 (5 bases). The CDR3 runs to 16 residues. The V and J ends lost 0 bases and 1 base respectively, with 10 bases between them. CDR1 MNHNS and CDR2 SASEGT come from the germline V gene. The CDR3 DNA is TGTGCCAGCAGTGAAGCGCTTGGAGGTGCCAAAAACATTCAGTACTTC. Protein product: CASSEALGGAKNIQYF.

J is TRBJ1-6 and V is TRBV4-1; 9 bases map to TRBD1. Germline values: CDR1 MGHRA, CDR2 YSYEKL. This CDR3 spans 15 amino acids. Trimming took 4 bases from V and 10 from J; bases not matched to a gene: 8. CDR3 coding DNA: TGCGCCAGCAGCCCCATCGGACAGGGGCACTCACCCCTCCACTTT. Protein: CASSPIGQGHSPLHF.

This clone has ten or more counts. The sample carries other DNA sequences with the same CDR3. This chain joins TRBV5-1 and TRBJ2-5, with D possibly matching TRBD2 (6 bases). V was clipped by 4 bases and J by 5 bases, with 12 bases between them. The CDR3 consists of 13 residues. Germline-derived CDR1 and CDR2 are SGHRS and YFSETQ. The CDR3 nucleotides read TGCGCCAGCAGCAGGGACTCAGGGGAGACCCAGTACTTC. Protein sequence: CASSRDSGETQYF.

The chain uses TRBV28 and TRBJ1-4; D is ambiguous. With 2 bases removed from V and 0 bases from J, the gap between germline ends came to 7 bases. CDR3 length: 15 amino acids. CDR1 and CDR2 from the germline V gene are MDHEN and SYDVKM. CDR3 residues: CASSLGGATNEKLFF. The CDR3 region has the DNA TGTGCCAGCAGTTTAGGAGGCGCAACTAATGAAAAACTGTTTTTT.

The V gene is TRBV5-1, the J gene TRBJ2-2; 9 bases fit TRBD2. With V trimmed by 4 bases and J by 4 bases, 11 bases remained unmatched. CDR1 is SGHRS, CDR2 YFSETQ, per germline. CDR3 length equals 17 residues. The CDR3 DNA reads as TGCGCCAGCAGCCTAGGGTTGGTAGCGGGAGCCACCGGGGAGCTGTTTTTT. It codes for CASSLGLVAGATGELFF.

The V and J genes are TRBV4-1 and TRBJ1-2, with 9 bases matching TRBD1. V trimming: 3 bases; J trimming: 14 bases; junction bases outside the gene matches: 10. The CDR3 runs to 13 residues. Germline-derived CDR1 and CDR2 are MGHRA and YSYEKL. CDR3 in amino acids: CASSQGDRVMMTF. CDR3 nucleotide sequence: TGCGCCAGCAGCCAGGGGGACAGGGTGATGATGACCTTC.

The chain uses TRBV5-8 and TRBJ1-3; TRBD1 might be the D (6 bases). V was cut by 4 bases and J by 3 bases, with 14 bases left in between. This CDR3 is 15 amino acids long. The V gene's germline CDR1 is SGHTS and CDR2 YDEGEE. Here the CDR3 reads CASSPRAGDGNTIYF. CDR3 DNA: TGTGCCAGCAGCCCCCGGGCAGGGGATGGAAACACCATATATTTT.

The V gene is TRBV18, the J gene TRBJ2-3; D not resolved. With 3 bases removed from V and 4 bases from J, the gap between germline ends came to 11 bases. CDR1 and CDR2 (germline): KGHSH, LQKENI. The CDR3 totals 14 residues. CDR3 nucleotide sequence: TGTGCCAGCTCACCTCGGCCAGGTGCAGATACGCAGTATTTT. Amino acids: CASSPRPGADTQYF. Full variable domain (missing parts from reference TRBV18 and TRBJ2-3): NAGVMQNPRHLVRRRGQEARLRCSPMKGHSHVYWYRQLPEEGLKFMVYLQKENIIDESGMPKERFSAEFPKEGPSILRIQQVVRGDSAAYFCASSPRPGADTQYFGPGTRLTVL.

The chain employs TRBV5-6 and TRBJ1-2, with a weak D call TRBD1 (5 bases). V shed 2 bases and J shed 2 bases, with 13 bases lying between them. The germline V gene encodes CDR1 SGHDT and CDR2 YYEEEE. The CDR3 is made up of 15 amino acids. In DNA, the CDR3 is TGTGCCAGCAGCTTCCTGGCAGGGTCCAACTATGGCTACACCTTC. The encoded protein is CASSFLAGSNYGYTF.

This clone occurred a few times. This chain links TRBV5-1 with TRBJ1-2, with a possible D match to TRBD1 (6 bases). The CDR3 is 13 amino acids. Per germline, CDR1 SGHRS and CDR2 YFSETQ. Trimming pared 5 bases from V and 2 bases from J, leaving 10 bases between. CDR3 sequence reads: CASRGHFNYGYTF. CDR3 in DNA: TGCGCCAGCAGGGGACATTTCAACTATGGCTACACCTTC. Filled out from reference TRBV5-1 and TRBJ1-2, the complete variable domain reads KAGVTQTPRYLIKTRGQQVTLSCSPISGHRSVSWYQQTPGQGLQFLFEYFSETQRNKGNFPGRFSGRQFSNSRSEMNVSTLELGDSALYLCASRGHFNYGYTFGSGTRLTVV.

This sequence joins TRBV7-9 and TRBJ1-1; a weak D match, TRBD1 (6 bases). V lost 5 bases and J lost 3, with 13 bases in between. This CDR3 contains 14 residues. Germline V gene sequence: CDR1 SEHNR, CDR2 FQNEAQ (reference sequence). CDR3 nucleotides: TGTGCCAGCAGCGGGGGGGCTCAGGACACTGAAGCTTTCTTT. Translated: CASSGGAQDTEAFF. Looking up the rest from reference TRBV7-9 and TRBJ1-1 gives the full variable domain: DTGVSQNPRHKITKRGQNVTFRCDPISEHNRLYWYRQTLGQGPEFLTYFQNEAQLEKSRLLSDRFSAERPKGSFSTLEIQRTEQGDSAMYLCASSGGAQDTEAFFGQGTRLTVV.

This clone was found once. The rearrangement joins TRBV19 to TRBJ1-2; the match to TRBD1 covers 8 bases. The junction had 12 bases not matched to a gene; V was cut back by 4 bases and J by 8 bases. This CDR3 is built from 15 residues. Germline CDR1 LNHDA, CDR2 SQIVND (reference sequence). CDR3 in DNA: TGTGCCAGTAGTACCGGGGACAGGTTACTTGTCGGCTACACCTTC. This encodes CASSTGDRLLVGYTF.

The J gene is TRBJ2-1, the V gene TRBV7-3; TRBD2 might be the D (5 bases). V dropped 1 base and J dropped 6 bases, with 19 bases sitting between them. Germline lookup yields CDR1 SGHTA and CDR2 FQGTGA. The CDR3 runs 17 residues. CDR3 DNA sequence: TGTGCCAGCAGCTTAATCCCACCTAAGGGAGTTGGCAATGAGCAGTTCTTC. It is translated as CASSLIPPKGVGNEQFF.